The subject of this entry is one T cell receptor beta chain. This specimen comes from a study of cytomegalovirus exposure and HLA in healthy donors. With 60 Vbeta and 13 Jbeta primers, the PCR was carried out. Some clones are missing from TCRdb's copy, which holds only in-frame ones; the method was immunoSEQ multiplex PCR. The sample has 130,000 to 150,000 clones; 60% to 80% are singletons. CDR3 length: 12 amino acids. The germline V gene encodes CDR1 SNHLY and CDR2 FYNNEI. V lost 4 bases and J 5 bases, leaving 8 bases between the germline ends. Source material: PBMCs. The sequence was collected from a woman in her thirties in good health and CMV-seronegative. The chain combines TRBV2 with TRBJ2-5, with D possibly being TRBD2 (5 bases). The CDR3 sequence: CASSGTRETQYF. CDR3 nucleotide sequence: TGTGCCAGCAGTGGGACTCGGGAGACCCAGTACTTC.